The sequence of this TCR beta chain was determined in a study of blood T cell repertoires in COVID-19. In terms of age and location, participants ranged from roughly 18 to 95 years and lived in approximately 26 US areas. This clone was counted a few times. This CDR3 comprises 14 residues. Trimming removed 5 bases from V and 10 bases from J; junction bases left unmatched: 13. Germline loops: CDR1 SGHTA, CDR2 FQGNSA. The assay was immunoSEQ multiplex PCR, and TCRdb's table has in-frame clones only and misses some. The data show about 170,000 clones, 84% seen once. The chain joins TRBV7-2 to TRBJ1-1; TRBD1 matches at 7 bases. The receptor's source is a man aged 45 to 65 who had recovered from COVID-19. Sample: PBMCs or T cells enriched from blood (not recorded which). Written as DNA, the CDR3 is TGTGCCAGCAGCATAGAAGGGGGCAAATACGGAGCTTTCTTT. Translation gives CASSIEGGKYGAFF.